These 28 T cell receptor beta chains were all obtained from the same sample, sequenced in a study of blood T cells in healthy people across ages. Through a sample-barcoded 5' primer and a J-beta primer mix, a second PCR was run for about 6 to 11 cycles. TCRdb re-analysed the 5' RACE reads in MiXCR, keeping a single row per CDR3 protein. The sample has roughly 730,000 distinct CDR3 sequences, roughly three fifths seen once. The sequencing input was blood. The receptors stem from a man in his forties in good health.

This clonotype was seen only a few times. V and J are TRBV4-2 and TRBJ2-5; D gene ambiguous. The CDR3 is made up of 13 amino acids. Trimming removed 1 base from V and 4 bases from J, with 7 bases in between. The germline V gene encodes CDR1 LGHNA and CDR2 YNFKEQ. CDR3 nucleotides: TGTGCCAGCAGCCAAGGCCTCCGAGAGACCCAGTACTTC. This gives the protein CASSQGLRETQYF.

V usage is TRBV12-3 or TRBV12-4 and J usage is TRBJ2-2, with D hard to call. The length of the CDR3 is 18 residues. V lost 3 bases, J lost 0 bases, and 17 bases lay in between. CDR3 DNA: TGTGCCAGCAGTTTTTATGCGGTCATGACTGCGAACACCGGGGAGCTGTTTTTT. Protein: CASSFYAVMTANTGELFF.

This rearrangement joins TRBV5-1 to TRBJ1-1, with 7 bases identical to TRBD1. The CDR3 runs to 15 residues. Unmatched junction bases numbered 4, after V lost 1 base and J lost 1 base. Per germline, CDR1 SGHRS and CDR2 YFSETQ. The DNA for the CDR3 is TGCGCCAGCAGCTTGACGACAGGGCCGAACACTGAAGCTTTCTTT. It codes for CASSLTTGPNTEAFF.

The chain combines TRBV9 with TRBJ2-5; 9 nucleotides line up with TRBD1. The DNA end favors TRBJ2-7, so the J call may be wrong. The CDR3 extends over 12 amino acids. Per germline, CDR1 SGDLS and CDR2 YYNGEE. CDR3 DNA sequence: TGTGCCAGCAGTGGGACAGGGCTCGAGCAGTACTTC. The encoded protein is CASSGTGLEQYF.

This clonotype showed up just a few times. The chain employs TRBV10-3 and TRBJ1-6; no clear D gene. The CDR3 has 12 residues. V lost 2 bases and J 9 bases, leaving 5 bases between the germline ends. The germline V gene has CDR1 ENHRY and CDR2 SYGVKD. CDR3 sequence reads: CAISETASPLHF. The CDR3 DNA sequence: TGTGCCATCAGTGAGACAGCTTCACCCCTCCACTTT.

The chain carries TRBV25-1 and TRBJ1-2; TRBD1 matches 7 bases. Per the germline V gene, CDR1 is MGHDK and CDR2 is SYGVNS. The CDR3 contains 16 residues. The V segment lost 1 base and the J segment 4 bases; nucleotides outside the gene matches: 9. Here the CDR3 reads CASSESGRTGLYGYTF. CDR3 DNA sequence: TGTGCCAGCAGTGAATCCGGTAGGACAGGACTCTATGGCTACACCTTC.

This clonotype was counted between two and nine times. V usage is TRBV3-1 and J usage is TRBJ2-4; D not resolved. The assigned J gene may be wrong: the sequence end matches TRBJ2-7 better. There are 15 residues in the CDR3. Looked up from germline, CDR1 is LGHDT and CDR2 is YNNKEL (reference sequence). DNA for the CDR3: TGTGCCAGCAGCCAAGCCACCGGGTTTCGGGACGAGCAGTACTTC. Residues: CASSQATGFRDEQYF.

This clonotype was seen once. The chain couples TRBV29-1 to TRBJ2-1; TRBD1 matches 8 bases. CDR3 length: 13 residues. V gave up 6 bases and J gave up 10 bases; unmatched junction bases: 11. The germline V gene has CDR1 SQVTM and CDR2 ANQGSEA. The CDR3 sequence: CSVAARGRWEQFF. As DNA, the CDR3 is TGCAGCGTGGCCGCCAGGGGGCGTTGGGAGCAGTTCTTC.

The gene calls are TRBV7-2 and TRBJ2-3; D unresolved. The germline V and J ends were trimmed by 5 bases and 6 bases, with 15 bases remaining between them. The CDR3 spans 14 residues. Germline CDR1 SGHTA, CDR2 FQGNSA. The CDR3 DNA reads TGTGCCAGCAGCACCGTAAACTCGGCGGATACGCAGTATTTT. It codes for CASSTVNSADTQYF.

CDR3 region: CASSKAAQGDNSNQPQHF. Here the CDR3 DNA reads TGTGCCAGCAGCAAAGCTGCCCAGGGTGATAATAGCAATCAGCCCCAGCATTTT. The V gene is TRBV21-1, the J gene TRBJ1-5; the table calls TRBD1, which could not be checked here. TRBV21-1 is termed a pseudogene. This CDR3 region has 18 residues.

V and J are TRBV6-6 and TRBJ2-7; either TRBD1 or TRBD2 may fit D (6 bases each). From germline, CDR1 is MNHNY and CDR2 SVGAGI (reference sequence). The CDR3 is made up of 16 amino acids. Trimming took off 0 bases at V and 2 bases at J, with 14 bases between the two ends. CDR3 sequence (DNA): TGTGCCAGCAGTTACTCCTATGGGGGGACAACCTACGAGCAGTACTTC. Translated, it gives CASSYSYGGTTYEQYF.

The genes are TRBV9 and TRBJ2-1; 10 positions agree with TRBD2. The germline gives CDR1 SGDLS, CDR2 YYNGEE. The CDR3 consists of 18 residues. V shed 3 bases and J 6 bases; nucleotides not matched to a gene: 15. In DNA, the CDR3 is TGTGCCAGCAGCGAGACCCCACCCGGAGCGGGGGGGAGCAATGAGCAGTTCTTC. Translated: CASSETPPGAGGSNEQFF.

The chain links TRBV18 to TRBJ1-2; 7 bases are a match to TRBD1. After removal of 7 bases from V and 1 base from J, the junction contained 9 bases not matched to a gene. The germline gives CDR1 KGHSH, CDR2 LQKENI. CDR3 size: 15 residues. CDR3 amino acids: CASLKSGTDNYGYTF. The CDR3, as DNA: TGTGCCAGCTTAAAATCGGGGACAGATAACTATGGCTACACCTTC.

This chain joins TRBV12-3 or TRBV12-4 and TRBJ2-7; 8 positions match TRBD1. After removal of 6 bases from V and 3 bases from J, the junction contained 1 base not matched to a gene. This CDR3 spans 12 amino acids. CDR3 loop: CASRDRDYEQYF. In nucleotides, the CDR3 is TGTGCCAGCAGGGACAGGGACTACGAGCAGTACTTC.

This chain links TRBV7-9 with TRBJ2-5; D is unclear. The CDR3 is 14 residues long. V was trimmed by 1 base and J by 2 bases, leaving 8 bases between them. Germline-derived CDR1 and CDR2 are SEHNR and FQNEAQ (reference sequence). The CDR3 protein is CASSLGVGQETQYF. The CDR3 DNA is TGTGCCAGCAGCTTAGGTGTGGGTCAAGAGACCCAGTACTTC.

The chain is built from TRBV15 and TRBJ2-7; no firm D call. CDR1 and CDR2 (germline): LNHNV, YYDKDF (reference sequence). V gave up 0 bases and J gave up 5 bases, with 14 bases separating them. The length of the CDR3 is 15 residues. CDR3 in DNA: TGTGCCACCAGCAGAGATTTTGGCAGAATAGACGAGCAGTACTTC. Amino acid sequence: CATSRDFGRIDEQYF.

V and J are TRBV7-6 and TRBJ1-4; weak D call: TRBD1 (5 bases). CDR3 length: 16 amino acids. V was trimmed by 2 bases and J by 2 bases, leaving 12 bases between them. Germline V lookup: CDR1 SGHVS, CDR2 FNYEAQ. CDR3 residues: CASSLIAGGTNEKLFF. The CDR3 DNA sequence: TGTGCCAGCAGCTTAATCGCTGGGGGGACTAATGAAAAACTGTTTTTT.

This clonotype was seen only a few times. The chain has TRBV7-2 and TRBJ1-4; D gene unclear. V lost 5 bases and J 0 bases, leaving 7 bases between the germline ends. Germline V gene sequence: CDR1 SGHTA, CDR2 FQGNSA. The CDR3 consists of 14 residues. The CDR3 DNA follows: TGTGCCAGCAGCCCATATGCAACTAATGAAAAACTGTTTTTT. Its protein product is CASSPYATNEKLFF. Complete variable domain (other parts from reference TRBV7-2 and TRBJ1-4): GAGVSQSPSNKVTEKGKDVELRCDPISGHTALYWYRQSLGQGLEFLIYFQGNSAPDKSGLPSDRFSAERTGGSVSTLTIQRTQQEDSAVYLCASSPYATNEKLFFGSGTQLSVL.

The chain is built from TRBV4-3 and TRBJ2-2; D ambiguous. This CDR3 has 16 amino acids. V was pared by 0 bases and J by 4 bases, with 12 bases between. The V gene's germline CDR1 is LGHNA and CDR2 YSLEER. CDR3 sequence: CASSQDGPGTTGELFF. As DNA, the CDR3 is TGCGCCAGCAGCCAAGATGGTCCCGGCACCACCGGGGAGCTGTTTTTT.

The sample holds many counts of this clonotype. The chain has TRBV20-1 and TRBJ2-1; no firm D call. This CDR3 contains 16 residues. The V end lost 5 bases, the J end lost 0 bases, and 17 bases lay between the germline ends. Germline V gene data show CDR1 as DFQATT and CDR2 as SNEGSKA (reference sequence). As DNA, the CDR3 is TGCAGTGCTTCCTACGTTGAAAGCAGCTCCTACAATGAGCAGTTCTTC. Translated, it gives CSASYVESSSYNEQFF.

Only one count was recorded for this clonotype. The gene calls are TRBV25-1 and TRBJ2-1, with 7 bases that match TRBD1. The CDR3 covers 17 residues. Germline V gene data show CDR1 as MGHDK and CDR2 as SYGVNS. V was pared by 4 bases and J by 7 bases, with 16 bases of the junction left unmatched. CDR3 sequence (DNA): TGTGCCAGCAGTGCCCCCCCGTCGAGGGGGCTAGGGAATGAGCAGTTCTTC. Amino acids: CASSAPPSRGLGNEQFF.

The chain recombines TRBV29-1 with TRBJ2-5, with 7 bases aligning to TRBD1. The CDR3 is 12 amino acids. CDR1 is SQVTM and CDR2 is ANQGSEA in the germline V gene. V shed 7 bases, J shed 2 bases, and the junction held 4 bases outside the gene matches. CDR3 amino acids: CSAGTAQETQYF. In DNA, the CDR3 is TGCAGCGCAGGGACAGCACAAGAGACCCAGTACTTC.

The V call is TRBV28, the J call TRBJ2-1; 8 positions agree with TRBD1. V shed 6 bases and J 7 bases; nucleotides not matched to a gene: 11. There are 15 residues in the CDR3. CDR1 is MDHEN and CDR2 is SYDVKM in the germline V gene. The CDR3 here is CASRLPLQGVNEQFF. The DNA for the CDR3 is TGTGCCAGCAGACTCCCCCTACAGGGGGTTAATGAGCAGTTCTTC. The entire variable domain, with the rest obtained from reference TRBV28 and TRBJ2-1, is as follows: DVKVTQSSRYLVKRTGEKVFLECVQDMDHENMFWYRQDPGLGLRLIYFSYDVKMKEKGDIPEGYSVSREKKERFSLILESASTNQTSMYLCASRLPLQGVNEQFFGPGTRLTVL.

This clonotype was picked up one time. The rearrangement joins TRBV24-1 to TRBJ2-3, with TRBD1 identical over 7 bases. The trim removed 3 bases at V and 5 bases at J, leaving 7 bases unmatched. Germline V gene sequence: CDR1 KGHDR, CDR2 SFDVKD. The CDR3 extends over 15 amino acids. The CDR3 nucleotides read TGTGCCACCAGTGATCCGGGACAGACTCGAGATACGCAGTATTTT. This gives the protein CATSDPGQTRDTQYF.

J is TRBJ2-4 and V is TRBV24-1, with a tentative D call TRBD1 (6 bases). This CDR3 has 13 residues. The ends were cut back, 9 bases at V and 13 bases at J, with 21 bases in the middle. Germline V gene data show CDR1 as KGHDR and CDR2 as SFDVKD. CDR3 DNA: TGTGCCACCTCCGGGGCAGGGGTCGAGGAGCAGTACTTC. Its translation: CATSGAGVEEQYF.

The rearrangement uses TRBV3-1 and TRBJ2-7, with 13 bases that match TRBD2. J lost 2 bases, V lost 3 bases, and 7 bases had no gene match. The CDR3 is 17 residues long. Germline V gene lookup returns CDR1 LGHDT and CDR2 YNNKEL (reference sequence). CDR3 nucleotides: TGTGCCAGCAGCCAGGGACTAGCGGGACCCAAAGCCTACGAGCAGTACTTC. This codes for CASSQGLAGPKAYEQYF.

This clonotype was found a few times. The J gene is TRBJ2-3, the V gene TRBV6-5, with a weak D call TRBD2 (6 bases). V lost 8 bases and J lost 2, with 11 bases in between. This CDR3 comprises 13 residues. Germline V gene sequence: CDR1 MNHEY, CDR2 SVGAGI. CDR3 sequence (DNA): TGTGCCAGCGGGCGGGGATACACAGATACGCAGTATTTT. Translation: CASGRGYTDTQYF.

V usage is TRBV20-1 and J usage is TRBJ2-5; D may be TRBD1 (6 bases). Germline values: CDR1 DFQATT, CDR2 SNEGSKA (reference sequence). The CDR3 loop spans 13 amino acids. Trimming removed 3 bases at V and 5 bases at J, with 13 bases between. CDR3 amino acids: CSARKQGGETQYF. As DNA, the CDR3 is TGCAGTGCTAGGAAACAGGGTGGGGAGACCCAGTACTTC.